This TCR beta chain originates from a study of blood T cell repertoires in COVID-19. In this sample, this clone turned up once. In the original processing: Reference gene primers were amplified, and this amplification served to estimate nucleated cell counts. The data were produced by immunoSEQ multiplex PCR, yet TCRdb's version contains in-frame clones alone and is incomplete. The V and J calls and the clone size are those of that table, but D and trimming were determined from the DNA. Here the sample spans under 150,000 clones, approximately 91% being singletons. Trimming removed 5 bases from V and 5 bases from J, with 13 bases in between. The CDR3 has 14 residues. Germline V gene lookup returns CDR1 ENHRY and CDR2 SYGVKD.

The chain uses TRBV10-3 and TRBJ2-1; D is ambiguous. Sequenced input: peripheral blood. The origin of this receptor is a man over 45 with active or convalescent COVID-19. DNA for the CDR3: TGTGCCATCAGTCGAGATCACAGAAACAATGAGCAGTTCTTC. Translated: CAISRDHRNNEQFF.